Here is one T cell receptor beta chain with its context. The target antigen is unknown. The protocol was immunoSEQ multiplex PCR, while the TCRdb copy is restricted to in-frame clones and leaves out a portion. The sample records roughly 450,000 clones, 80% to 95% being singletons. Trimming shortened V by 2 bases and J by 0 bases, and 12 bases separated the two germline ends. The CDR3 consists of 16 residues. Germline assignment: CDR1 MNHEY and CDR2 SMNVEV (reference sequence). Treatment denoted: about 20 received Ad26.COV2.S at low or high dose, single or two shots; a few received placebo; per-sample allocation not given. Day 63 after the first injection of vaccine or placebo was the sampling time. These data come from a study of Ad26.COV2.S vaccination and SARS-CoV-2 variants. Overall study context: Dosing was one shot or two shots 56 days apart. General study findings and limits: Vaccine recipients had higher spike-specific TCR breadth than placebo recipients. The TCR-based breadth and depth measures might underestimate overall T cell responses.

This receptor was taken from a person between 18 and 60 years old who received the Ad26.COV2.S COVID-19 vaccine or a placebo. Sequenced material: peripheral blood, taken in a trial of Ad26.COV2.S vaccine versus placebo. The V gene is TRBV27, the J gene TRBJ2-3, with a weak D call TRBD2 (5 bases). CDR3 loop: CASSLSGSISTDTQYF. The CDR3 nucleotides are TGTGCCAGCAGTTTAAGCGGCAGCATTAGCACAGATACGCAGTATTTT.